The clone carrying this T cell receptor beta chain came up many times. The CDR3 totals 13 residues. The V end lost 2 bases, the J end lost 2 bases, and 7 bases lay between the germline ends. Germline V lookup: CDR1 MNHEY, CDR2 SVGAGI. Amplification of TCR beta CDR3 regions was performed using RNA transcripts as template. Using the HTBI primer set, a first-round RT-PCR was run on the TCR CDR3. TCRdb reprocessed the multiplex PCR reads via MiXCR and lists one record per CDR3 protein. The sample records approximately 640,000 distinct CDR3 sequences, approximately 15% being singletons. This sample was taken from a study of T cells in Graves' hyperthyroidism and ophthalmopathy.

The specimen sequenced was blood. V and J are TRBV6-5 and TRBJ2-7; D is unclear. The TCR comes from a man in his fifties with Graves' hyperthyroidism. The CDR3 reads CASSYEAAYEQYF. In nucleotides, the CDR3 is TGTGCCAGCAGTTACGAGGCAGCCTACGAGCAGTACTTC.